The entry that follows covers one TCR beta chain sequence. Its antigen is still unknown. This record comes from a study of cytomegalovirus exposure and HLA in healthy donors. General study results and limits: Overall, around 160 TCR beta chains were annotated as cytomegalovirus-associated.

The PCR was carried out with 60 Vbeta primers and 13 Jbeta primers. Assay: immunoSEQ multiplex PCR; the TCRdb copy retains only in-frame clones and omits some. The data contain 200,000 to 250,000 clones, just over 75% of them singletons. Germline assignment: CDR1 SSHAT and CDR2 FNYEAQ (reference sequence). This CDR3 is built from 14 residues. V lost 1 base, J lost 7 bases, and 13 bases lay in between. This sequence originates from a woman aged 55-70 years in good health and CMV-seropositive. The J gene is TRBJ2-5, the V gene TRBV7-7; no definite D call. Specimen: PBMCs. For the CDR3, the DNA is TGTGCCAGCAGCTTAGGGAGTCCTCTGGGGACCCAGTACTTC. Amino acid sequence: CASSLGSPLGTQYF.